The 6 T cell receptor beta chains given below trace back to one sample, sequenced in a study of quantifying T cell responses using KT2 cells. Whole-study context: RNA was reverse transcribed with TCR alpha and beta constant-region primers.

The cDNA 3' end received a ligated oligonucleotide with a UMI. First-round PCR used three to five cycles and beta primers RC1.1 and RC1.2 covering TRBC1 and TRBC2. TCRdb analysed the UMI-ligation and nested PCR reads with MiXCR anew, one entry per CDR3 protein. The sample holds more than 15 distinct CDR3 sequences. Sequencing used PBMCs spiked with cells of the T cell clone KT2. The receptor set was obtained from a human donor.

For this clonotype: This beta chain appears as a stray read in a library generated for alpha chains; its size is not informative. The chain has TRBV15 and TRBJ2-7; D gene unclear. There are 16 residues in the CDR3. Germline CDR1 reads LNHNV; CDR2 reads YYDKDF (reference sequence). Deletions cut 0 bases from V and 2 bases from J, with 14 bases between. CDR3 sequence reads: CATSRDLRVSPYEQYF. The CDR3 coding sequence is TGTGCCACCAGCAGAGATCTTAGAGTCAGTCCCTACGAGCAGTACTTC.

For this clonotype: For a library built for alpha chains, this beta chain is a stray read; little rests on its size. CDR3 sequence: CSARGSGGAGRTGELFF. The DNA of the CDR3 is TGCAGTGCTAGGGGTAGCGGGGGGGCCGGTCGAACCGGGGAGCTGTTTTTT. The J gene is TRBJ2-2, the V gene TRBV20-1; 11 bases agree with TRBD2. Germline CDR1 reads DFQATT; CDR2 reads SNEGSKA (reference sequence). The CDR3 has 17 residues. The ends lost 3 bases at V and 5 bases at J; junction bases unmatched: 11.

As to this clonotype: Since it is a stray read in a library aimed at alpha chains, this beta chain has a size that is not meaningful. The V and J genes are TRBV3-1 and TRBJ2-1; 8 bases are shared with TRBD2. Trimming cost V 4 bases and J 8 bases; bases outside gene matches: 4. In germline, CDR1 is LGHDT, CDR2 YNNKEL (reference sequence). This CDR3 comprises 13 residues. This CDR3 is CASSPSGSDEQFF. In DNA, the CDR3 is TGTGCCAGCAGCCCGAGCGGGAGCGATGAGCAGTTCTTC.

With respect to this clonotype: This beta chain is a stray sequence in a library constructed for alpha chains; its clone size is not meaningful. This chain links TRBV9 with TRBJ2-7; TRBD1 matches at 7 bases. Trimming took 3 bases from V and 3 from J; bases not matched to a gene: 9. This CDR3 contains 15 residues. Per germline, CDR1 SGDLS and CDR2 YYNGEE. The CDR3 nucleotides are TGTGCCAGCAGCGCCCAGGGGGATATCAACTACGAGCAGTACTTC. Translated: CASSAQGDINYEQYF. The full variable domain, completed using reference TRBV9 and TRBJ2-7, is DSGVTQTPKHLITATGQRVTLRCSPRSGDLSVYWYQQSLDQGLQFLIQYYNGEERAKGNILERFSAQQFPDLHSELNLSSLELGDSALYFCASSAQGDINYEQYFGPGTRLTVT.

Turning to this clonotype: This beta chain lies outside the target of a library built for alpha chains; its clone size means little. The V gene is TRBV9, the J gene TRBJ2-1; 8 bases agree with TRBD1. The trim removed 3 bases at V and 2 bases at J, leaving 4 bases unmatched. The CDR3 length is 15 residues. Germline CDR1 SGDLS, CDR2 YYNGEE. The CDR3 DNA reads as TGTGCCAGCAGCGCGACAGGGGCGACCTACAATGAGCAGTTCTTC. Its translation is CASSATGATYNEQFF. Complete variable domain (other parts from reference TRBV9 and TRBJ2-1): DSGVTQTPKHLITATGQRVTLRCSPRSGDLSVYWYQQSLDQGLQFLIQYYNGEERAKGNILERFSAQQFPDLHSELNLSSLELGDSALYFCASSATGATYNEQFFGPGTRLTVL.

A word on this clonotype: For a library built for alpha chains, this beta chain is a stray read; little rests on its size. This chain uses TRBV2 with TRBJ2-3; TRBD2 might be the D (6 bases). Germline V gives CDR1 SNHLY, CDR2 FYNNEI. Trimming took off 4 bases at V and 4 bases at J, with 15 bases between the two ends. The CDR3 has 15 residues. CDR3 bases: TGTGCCAGCAGTGTAGTGGGAGCGGGCGCAGATACGCAGTATTTT. Translation gives CASSVVGAGADTQYF.